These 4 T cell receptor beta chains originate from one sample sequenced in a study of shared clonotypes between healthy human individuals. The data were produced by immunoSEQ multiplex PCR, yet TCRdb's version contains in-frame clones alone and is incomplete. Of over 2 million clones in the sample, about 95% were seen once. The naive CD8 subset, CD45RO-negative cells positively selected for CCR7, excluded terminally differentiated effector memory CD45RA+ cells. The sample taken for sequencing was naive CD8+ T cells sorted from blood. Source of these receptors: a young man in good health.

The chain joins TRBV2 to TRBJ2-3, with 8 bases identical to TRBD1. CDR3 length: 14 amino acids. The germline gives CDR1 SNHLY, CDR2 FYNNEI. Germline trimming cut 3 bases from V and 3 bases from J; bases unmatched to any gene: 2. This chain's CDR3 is CASSDGDRTDTQYF. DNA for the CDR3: TGTGCCAGCAGTGATGGGGACAGGACAGATACGCAGTATTTT.

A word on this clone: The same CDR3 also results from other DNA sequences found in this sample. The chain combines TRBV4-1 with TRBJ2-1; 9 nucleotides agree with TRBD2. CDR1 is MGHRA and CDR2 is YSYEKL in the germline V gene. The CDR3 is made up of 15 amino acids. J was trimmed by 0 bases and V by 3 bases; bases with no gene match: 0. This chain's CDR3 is CASSQTSGSYNEQFF. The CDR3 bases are TGCGCCAGCAGCCAGACTAGCGGCTCCTACAATGAGCAGTTCTTC.

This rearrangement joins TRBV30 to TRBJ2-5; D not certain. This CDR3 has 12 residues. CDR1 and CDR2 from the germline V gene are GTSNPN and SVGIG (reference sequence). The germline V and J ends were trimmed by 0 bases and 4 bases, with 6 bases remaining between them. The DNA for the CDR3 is TGTGCCTGGAGTGTGTCCCGAGAGACCCAGTACTTC. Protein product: CAWSVSRETQYF.

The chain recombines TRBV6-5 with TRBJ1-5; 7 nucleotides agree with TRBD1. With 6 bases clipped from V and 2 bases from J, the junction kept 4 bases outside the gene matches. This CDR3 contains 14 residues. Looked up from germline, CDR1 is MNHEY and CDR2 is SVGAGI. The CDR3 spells CASSSTGGNQPQHF. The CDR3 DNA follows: TGTGCCAGCAGCAGTACAGGGGGCAATCAGCCCCAGCATTTT.